Below, one T cell receptor (beta chain) is given with its context. Its antigen is as yet unknown. This entry comes from a study of T cells in localized non-small cell lung cancer. General study points: The appearance of a median roughly 56 of the top 100 tumor clones was seen in adjacent lung.

Profiling relied on immunoSEQ multiplex PCR, and the TCRdb table lists in-frame clones only, not all of them. The sample consists of around 29,000 clones, approximately 89% of them appearing once. Germline V CDR1 and CDR2: SGHDT, YYEEEE. The trim removed 1 base at V and 3 bases at J, leaving 3 bases unmatched. This CDR3 region has 15 residues. Sequencing used peripheral blood, obtained before any cancer treatment. This sequence joins TRBV5-6 and TRBJ2-4, with 8 bases identical to TRBD1. This receptor was identified in a female donor of 60 years or more with stage I lung adenocarcinoma. CDR3 region: CASSLWDRFKNIQYF. The DNA of the CDR3 is TGTGCCAGCAGCTTGTGGGACAGGTTCAAAAACATTCAGTACTTC.